This is a list of T cell receptor beta chains from one sample in a study of blood T cells in healthy people across ages. TCRdb recomputed calls from the 5' RACE reads with MiXCR, one row per CDR3 protein. This table holds around 1,100,000 distinct CDR3 sequences, roughly two fifths found once. Sequences were obtained from blood. The receptors come from a man younger than 35 in good health. Each CDR3 is given with its conserved first and last residue. A D gene is named only where the DNA matches it firmly. Not all rows give a size; the values are once, few, many and, for expanded clones, a class.

J | V | size | D | CDR3 | DNA
TRBJ1-5 | TRBV12-3/TRBV12-4 | - | - | CASSFGVGDQPQHF | TGTGCCAGCAGTTTCGGGGTGGGTGATCAGCCCCAGCATTTT
TRBJ1-1 | TRBV7-9 | few | - | CASTGRGLNTEAFF | TGTGCCAGCACCGGACGGGGATTGAACACTGAAGCTTTCTTT
TRBJ1-4 | TRBV20-1 | - | - | CSASRRTNEKLFF | TGCAGTGCTAGTCGGCGGACGAATGAAAAACTGTTTTTT
TRBJ2-3 | TRBV27 | - | - | CASSLRGADDTQYF | TGTGCCAGCAGTCTACGGGGGGCTGACGATACGCAGTATTTT
TRBJ2-1 | TRBV6-2/TRBV6-3 | - | - | CASSIGPNGNEQFF | TGTGCCAGCAGTATTGGGCCCAATGGCAATGAGCAGTTCTTC
TRBJ1-4 | TRBV25-1 | - | - | CASSASTVEKLFF | TGTGCCAGCAGCGCCTCCACAGTGGAAAAACTGTTTTTT
TRBJ2-7 | TRBV6-5 | - | - | CASVGDSYEQYF | TGTGCCAGTGTCGGAGACAGTTACGAGCAGTACTTC
TRBJ1-2 | TRBV29-1 | - | - | CSVEASLAYGYTF | TGCAGCGTTGAAGCCTCCTTAGCATATGGCTACACCTTC
TRBJ1-5 | TRBV20-1 | - | TRBD1 | CSATRAGTGFTQPQHF | TGCAGTGCTACACGGGCCGGGACAGGGTTTACCCAGCCCCAGCATTTT
TRBJ1-2 | TRBV10-3 | few | - | CAISDGGRVYGYTF | TGTGCCATCAGTGATGGGGGGCGCGTCTATGGCTACACCTTC
TRBJ2-7 | TRBV12-3/TRBV12-4 | - | - | CASSSVVSAGSYEQYF | TGTGCCAGCAGCTCAGTCGTTAGTGCAGGGTCCTACGAGCAGTACTTC
TRBJ1-5 | TRBV7-2 | - | - | CASSLVGSFSNQPQHF | TGTGCCAGCAGCTTAGTGGGCAGTTTTAGCAATCAGCCCCAGCATTTT
TRBJ2-1 | TRBV6-5 | - | - | CASSSNSEQFF | TGTGCCAGCAGCTCAAATAGTGAGCAGTTCTTC
TRBJ1-6 | TRBV20-1 | - | TRBD1 | CSALQGSSYNSPLHF | TGCAGTGCTTTACAGGGGAGCTCCTATAATTCACCCCTCCACTTT
TRBJ2-1 | TRBV20-1 | - | - | CSALRGADNEQFF | TGCAGTGCCCTCAGGGGGGCAGACAATGAGCAGTTCTTC
TRBJ1-2 | TRBV13 | many | - | CASSLEGFGYTF | TGTGCCAGCAGCTTAGAAGGGTTCGGCTACACCTTC
TRBJ2-3 | TRBV7-9 | - | TRBD2 | CASSLGGGVTDTQYF | TGTGCCAGCAGCTTAGGTGGGGGGGTCACAGATACGCAGTATTTT
TRBJ2-3 | TRBV4-2 | few | - | CASSQAPEDTQYF | TGTGCCAGCAGCCAAGCCCCAGAAGATACGCAGTATTTT
TRBJ2-3 | TRBV5-6 | few | - | CASSLHLGIPDTQYF | TGTGCCAGCAGCCTCCATCTTGGGATTCCAGATACGCAGTATTTT
TRBJ2-1 | TRBV2 | few | - | CASNRTPPNEQFF | TGTGCCAGCAACAGGACCCCTCCTAATGAGCAGTTCTTC
TRBJ1-5 | TRBV12-3/TRBV12-4 | - | - | CASSSGSGRNQPQHF | TGTGCCAGCAGTTCAGGGTCAGGGCGCAATCAGCCCCAGCATTTT
TRBJ2-1 | TRBV6-2/TRBV6-3 | few | TRBD2 | CASSYSNQRGALRWEQFF | TGTGCCAGCAGTTACTCTAACCAGCGGGGTGCACTCCGGTGGGAGCAGTTCTTC
TRBJ2-7 | TRBV6-6 | - | TRBD1 | CASDLGQTRRQGYEQYF | TGTGCCAGCGATTTGGGTCAAACCCGGAGACAGGGGTACGAGCAGTACTTC
TRBJ2-3 | TRBV9 | few | - | CASSVPGRDTDTQYF | TGTGCCAGCAGCGTTCCGGGACGGGACACAGATACGCAGTATTTT
TRBJ1-1 | TRBV12-3/TRBV12-4 | - | TRBD1 | CASSVTGDGNTEAFF | TGTGCCAGCAGCGTCACAGGGGATGGAAACACTGAAGCTTTCTTT
TRBJ1-1 | TRBV9 | few | - | CASSVGVGTVDTEAFF | TGTGCCAGCAGCGTAGGTGTCGGCACGGTGGACACTGAAGCTTTCTTT
TRBJ1-1 | TRBV20-1 | - | - | CSAETGEDGTEAFF | TGCAGTGCGGAGACGGGGGAAGATGGCACTGAAGCTTTCTTT
TRBJ2-3 | TRBV7-2 | few | TRBD1 | CASTLEGAGDTQYF | TGTGCCAGCACCCTTGAGGGGGCTGGAGATACGCAGTATTTT
TRBJ2-3 | TRBV20-1 | - | - | CSARPPTGGIDTQYF | TGCAGTGCTAGACCCCCGACAGGAGGAATAGATACGCAGTATTTT
TRBJ2-3 | TRBV11-3 | many | - | CASSARGGDTQYF | TGTGCCAGCAGCGCGAGGGGGGGAGATACGCAGTATTTT
TRBJ2-7 | TRBV12-3/TRBV12-4 | few | TRBD1 | CASSPTGGLYEQYF | TGTGCCAGCAGTCCGACAGGGGGGTTGTACGAGCAGTACTTC
TRBJ2-3 | TRBV2 | few | - | CASSTYTQYF | TGTGCCAGCAGTACATATACGCAGTATTTT
TRBJ2-2 | TRBV7-9 | once | TRBD1 | CASSLERQGAIGELFF | TGTGCCAGCAGCTTAGAGCGACAGGGAGCGATCGGGGAGCTGTTTTTT
TRBJ2-2 | TRBV12-5 | - | - | CASGLPPDLGAGELFF | TGTGCTAGTGGTTTGCCGCCGGACTTAGGGGCCGGGGAGCTGTTTTTT
TRBJ1-4 | TRBV29-1 | - | - | CSVEDRGGEDEKLFF | TGCAGCGTTGAAGATCGCGGAGGGGAGGATGAAAAACTGTTTTTT
TRBJ2-7 | TRBV2 | few | - | CASDTRTPYNEQYF | TGTGCCAGCGATACTAGGACCCCCTACAATGAGCAGTACTTC
TRBJ1-6 | TRBV5-1 | - | - | CASSLEAGPNSPLHF | TGCGCCAGCAGCTTGGAGGCAGGCCCTAATTCACCCCTCCACTTT
TRBJ1-2 | TRBV7-8 | - | TRBD1 | CASSLVGQVINYGYTF | TGTGCCAGCAGCTTAGTTGGACAGGTCATTAACTATGGCTACACCTTC
TRBJ2-7 | TRBV9 | - | - | CASSVELASVEQYF | TGTGCCAGCAGCGTAGAGCTAGCCTCGGTTGAGCAGTACTTC
TRBJ2-3 | TRBV7-8 | - | - | CASNGPTDTQYF | TGTGCCAGCAACGGTCCTACAGATACGCAGTATTTT
TRBJ1-1 | TRBV20-1 | - | - | CSAPLRPNTEAFF | TGCAGTGCTCCATTACGACCCAACACTGAAGCTTTCTTT
TRBJ1-5 | TRBV20-1 | few | - | CSATTGSGNQPQHF | TGCAGTGCTACAACAGGGTCGGGCAATCAGCCCCAGCATTTT
TRBJ2-4 | TRBV7-2 | - | TRBD1 | CAGSPRTGLTAKNIQYF | TGTGCCGGCAGCCCAAGGACAGGTTTGACGGCCAAAAACATTCAGTACTTC
TRBJ2-7 | TRBV7-2 | - | TRBD1 | CASSLLGQEIHPYEQYF | TGTGCCAGCAGCTTACTGGGACAGGAGATACACCCCTACGAGCAGTACTTC
TRBJ1-1 | TRBV6-5 | - | - | CASVPPIGTEAFF | TGTGCCAGCGTCCCTCCAATCGGCACTGAAGCTTTCTTT
TRBJ1-2 | TRBV27 | few | TRBD1 | CASKPGTGSYGYTF | TGTGCCAGCAAACCCGGGACAGGTTCCTATGGCTACACCTTC
TRBJ1-6 | TRBV10-3 | - | - | CAISGTSNSPLHF | TGTGCCATCAGCGGGACAAGCAATTCACCCCTCCACTTT
TRBJ2-3 | TRBV4-3 | - | TRBD2 | CASSQASTSGGGTDTQYF | TGCGCCAGCAGCCAAGCATCCACTAGCGGGGGGGGCACAGATACGCAGTATTTT
TRBJ2-7 | TRBV7-9 | many | TRBD1 | CASSLGTGVSYEQYF | TGTGCCAGCAGTTTGGGGACAGGGGTTTCCTACGAGCAGTACTTC
TRBJ1-2 | TRBV5-1 | - | TRBD1 | CASSRDRTRSYGYTF | TGCGCCAGCAGTCGGGACAGAACCAGGAGCTATGGCTACACCTTC
TRBJ1-4 | TRBV29-1 | few | - | CSVEFPGSGEKLFF | TGCAGCGTTGAATTCCCAGGGTCGGGTGAAAAACTGTTTTTT
TRBJ1-2 | TRBV7-9 | - | - | CASSLRFGGNYGYTF | TGTGCCAGCAGCTTGAGGTTCGGCGGCAACTATGGCTACACCTTC
TRBJ1-5 | TRBV21-1 | few | - | CASSRGVHNQPQHF | TGTGCCAGCAGCAGAGGGGTGCACAATCAGCCCCAGCATTTT